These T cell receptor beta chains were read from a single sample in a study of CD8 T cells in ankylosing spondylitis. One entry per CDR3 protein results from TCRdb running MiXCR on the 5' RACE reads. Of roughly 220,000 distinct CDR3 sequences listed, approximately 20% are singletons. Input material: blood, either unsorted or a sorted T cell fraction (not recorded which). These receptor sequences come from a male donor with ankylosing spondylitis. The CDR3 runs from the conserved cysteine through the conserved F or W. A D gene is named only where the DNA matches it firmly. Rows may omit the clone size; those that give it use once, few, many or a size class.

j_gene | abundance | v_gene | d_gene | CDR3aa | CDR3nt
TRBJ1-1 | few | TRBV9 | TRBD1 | CASSASRTGNTEAFF | TGTGCCAGCAGCGCCTCGAGGACAGGGAACACTGAAGCTTTCTTT
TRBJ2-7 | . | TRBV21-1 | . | CASSPRWSLPTYEQYF | TGTGCCAGCAGCCCCCGGTGGTCTTTGCCCACCTACGAGCAGTACTTC
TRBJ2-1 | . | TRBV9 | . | CASSSFPPWTGEAEQFF | TGTGCCAGCAGCAGCTTCCCCCCGTGGACGGGAGAGGCCGAGCAGTTCTTC
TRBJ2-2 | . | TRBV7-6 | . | CASSDQGGAGELFF | TGTGCCAGCAGCGACCAGGGCGGGGCCGGGGAGCTGTTTTTT
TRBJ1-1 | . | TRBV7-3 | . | CASSPLPGARTEAFF | TGTGCCAGCAGCCCCCTACCGGGAGCCCGAACAGAAGCTTTCTTT
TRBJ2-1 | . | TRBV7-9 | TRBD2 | CASSPSGSSDNEQFF | TGTGCCAGCAGCCCTAGCGGGAGCTCTGACAATGAGCAGTTCTTC
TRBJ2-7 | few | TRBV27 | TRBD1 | CASSRTGYSSEQYF | TGTGCCAGCAGCCGGACAGGGTACTCCTCTGAGCAGTACTTC
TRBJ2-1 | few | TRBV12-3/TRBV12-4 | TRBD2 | CASSPGLAGLFSEQFF | TGTGCCAGCAGTCCCGGACTAGCGGGCCTCTTTAGTGAGCAGTTCTTC
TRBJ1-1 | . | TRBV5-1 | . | CASSLLGQGYEAFF | TGCGCCAGCAGCTTGTTAGGGCAGGGCTATGAAGCTTTCTTT
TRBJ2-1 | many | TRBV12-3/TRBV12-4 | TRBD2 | CASSLRPGTTRYNEQFF | TGTGCCAGCAGTTTACGGCCCGGGACTACCCGCTACAATGAGCAGTTCTTC
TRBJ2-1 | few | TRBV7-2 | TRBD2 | CASSLNSGVLYNEQFF | TGTGCCAGCAGCTTAAATAGCGGGGTCCTTTACAATGAGCAGTTCTTC
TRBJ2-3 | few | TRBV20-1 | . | CSARDSLASTDTQYF | TGCAGTGCTAGAGATAGCCTAGCTAGCACAGATACGCAGTATTTT
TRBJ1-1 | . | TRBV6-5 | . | CASSYSGHTEAFF | TGTGCCAGCAGTTATTCAGGGCACACTGAAGCTTTCTTT
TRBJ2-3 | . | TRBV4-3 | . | CASSQALAVEFTDTQYF | TGCGCCAGCAGCCAAGCTTTAGCGGTGGAATTCACAGATACGCAGTATTTT
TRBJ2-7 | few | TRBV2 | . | CASRGLTGYEQYF | TGTGCCAGCAGGGGGCTAACAGGCTACGAGCAGTACTTC
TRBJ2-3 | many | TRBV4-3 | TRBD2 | CASSQEGGRAADTQYF | TGCGCCAGCAGCCAAGAAGGCGGGAGGGCCGCAGATACGCAGTATTTT
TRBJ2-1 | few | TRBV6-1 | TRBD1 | CASSAPDRGVDNEQFF | TGTGCCAGCAGTGCCCCGGACAGGGGAGTCGACAATGAGCAGTTCTTC
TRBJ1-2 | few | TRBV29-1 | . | CSVVGTGENQGGYTF | TGCAGCGTTGTAGGAACGGGAGAGAACCAAGGGGGCTACACCTTC
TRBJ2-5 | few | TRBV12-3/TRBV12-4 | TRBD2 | CASSGWTSGETQYF | TGTGCCAGCAGTGGGTGGACTAGCGGTGAGACCCAGTACTTC
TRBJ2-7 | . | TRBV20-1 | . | CSARGDTNYEQYF | TGCAGTGCTAGAGGGGACACTAACTACGAGCAGTACTTC
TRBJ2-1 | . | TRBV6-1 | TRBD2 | CASSQTGTSGSFDNEQFF | TGTGCCAGCTCACAGACCGGGACTAGCGGGAGCTTCGACAATGAGCAGTTCTTC
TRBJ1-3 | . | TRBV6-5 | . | CASSFEGSGNTIYF | TGTGCCAGCAGTTTTGAGGGTTCTGGAAACACCATATATTTT
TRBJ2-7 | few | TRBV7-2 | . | CASSLSDSLSYEQYF | TGTGCCAGCAGCTTATCGGACAGCCTCTCCTACGAGCAGTACTTC
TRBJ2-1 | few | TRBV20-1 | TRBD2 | CSARRLAGGPLYNEQFF | TGCAGTGCTAGACGGCTAGCGGGAGGGCCTTTATACAATGAGCAGTTCTTC
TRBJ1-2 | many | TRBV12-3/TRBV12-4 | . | CASRPRLGADGYTF | TGTGCCAGCAGACCGAGGCTGGGGGCTGACGGCTACACCTTC
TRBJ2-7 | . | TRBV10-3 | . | CAISGPPAYEQYF | TGTGCCATCAGTGGTCCACCGGCGTACGAGCAGTACTTC
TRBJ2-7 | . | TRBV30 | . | CAWSATTYEQYF | TGTGCCTGGAGTGCTACCACCTACGAGCAGTACTTC